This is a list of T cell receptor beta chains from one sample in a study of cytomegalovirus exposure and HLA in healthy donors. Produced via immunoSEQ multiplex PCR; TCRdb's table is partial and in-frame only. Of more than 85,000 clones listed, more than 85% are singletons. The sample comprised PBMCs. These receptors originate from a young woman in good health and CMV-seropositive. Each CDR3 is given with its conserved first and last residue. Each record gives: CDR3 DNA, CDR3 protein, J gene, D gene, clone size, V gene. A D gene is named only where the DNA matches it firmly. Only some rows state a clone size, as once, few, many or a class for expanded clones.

cdr3_nt: TGCGCCAGCAGCTTGGGAGACAGGGGTACTAATGAAAAACTGTTTTTT
cdr3_aa: CASSLGDRGTNEKLFF
j_call: TRBJ1-4
d_call: TRBD1
clone_size: .
v_call: TRBV5-1

cdr3_nt: TGTGCCAGTAGTCTCGTGGGGCTCTCTGGAAACACCATATATTTT
cdr3_aa: CASSLVGLSGNTIYF
j_call: TRBJ1-3
d_call: .
clone_size: many
v_call: TRBV19

cdr3_nt: TGTGCCAGCAGCCCCGGGTCTGACGAGCAGTACTTC
cdr3_aa: CASSPGSDEQYF
j_call: TRBJ2-7
d_call: .
clone_size: .
v_call: TRBV5-6

cdr3_nt: TGCGCCAGCAGCCAAGACCCAGGGAAGTTGGGAAAACTGTTTTTT
cdr3_aa: CASSQDPGKLGKLFF
j_call: TRBJ1-4
d_call: .
clone_size: few
v_call: TRBV4-1

cdr3_nt: TGCGCCAGCAGCCCCCTGACTGGAGAACCCTACGAGCAGTACTTC
cdr3_aa: CASSPLTGEPYEQYF
j_call: TRBJ2-7
d_call: .
clone_size: .
v_call: TRBV5-1

cdr3_nt: TGTGCCAGCAGCTTAGCGGGGCCCGGGGAGCTGTTTTTT
cdr3_aa: CASSLAGPGELFF
j_call: TRBJ2-2
d_call: .
clone_size: .
v_call: TRBV7-2

cdr3_nt: TGTGCCAGCAGTGAAGAACCGGAGGGACTGTATGGCTACACCTTC
cdr3_aa: CASSEEPEGLYGYTF
j_call: TRBJ1-2
d_call: .
clone_size: .
v_call: TRBV2

cdr3_nt: TGTGCCAGCAGCTTAAGGACATCCCCCTACGAGCAGTACTTC
cdr3_aa: CASSLRTSPYEQYF
j_call: TRBJ2-7
d_call: .
clone_size: .
v_call: TRBV11-3

cdr3_nt: TGTGCCAGTAGACCCCCGGGGGGGGTTGGCAATCAGCCCCAGCATTTT
cdr3_aa: CASRPPGGVGNQPQHF
j_call: TRBJ1-5
d_call: .
clone_size: .
v_call: TRBV19

cdr3_nt: TGTGCCAGCAGCCGTTGGCGGGGTGTTCCAGGACTAGCCTTCGACACAGATACGCAGTATTTT
cdr3_aa: CASSRWRGVPGLAFDTDTQYF
j_call: TRBJ2-3
d_call: TRBD2
clone_size: .
v_call: TRBV14

cdr3_nt: TGTGCCAGCAGTTCCCTCCAGGGGGAAACAGATACGCAGTATTTT
cdr3_aa: CASSSLQGETDTQYF
j_call: TRBJ2-3
d_call: TRBD1
clone_size: .
v_call: TRBV27

cdr3_nt: TGCGCCAGCAGCCAACCCGGGGGGGCCCCCTACGAGCAGTACTTC
cdr3_aa: CASSQPGGAPYEQYF
j_call: TRBJ2-7
d_call: TRBD2
clone_size: .
v_call: TRBV4-1

cdr3_nt: TGTGCCAGCAGAAGGACAGGGCTGAACACTGAAGCTTTCTTT
cdr3_aa: CASRRTGLNTEAFF
j_call: TRBJ1-1
d_call: TRBD1
clone_size: .
v_call: TRBV7-9

cdr3_nt: TGTGCCAGCTCCGGGACACAGAACACTGAAGCTTTCTTT
cdr3_aa: CASSGTQNTEAFF
j_call: TRBJ1-1
d_call: .
clone_size: .
v_call: TRBV18

cdr3_nt: TGTGCCAGCAGCTTATGGAGAGGGGGACAGGGAAGCCCCTACGAGCAGTACTTC
cdr3_aa: CASSLWRGGQGSPYEQYF
j_call: TRBJ2-7
d_call: TRBD1
clone_size: .
v_call: TRBV7-8

cdr3_nt: TGTGCCAGCAGCTTATCACTAGCGGGAGACGACGAGCAGTACTTC
cdr3_aa: CASSLSLAGDDEQYF
j_call: TRBJ2-7
d_call: TRBD2
clone_size: .
v_call: TRBV11-2